The T cell receptor beta chain under discussion was sequenced for a study of T cells after posttransplantation cyclophosphamide. Overall study results and limits: Tissue-infiltrating T cells from skin or gut overlapped little with blood T cells. TRB clonality was highly associated with recipient CMV seropositivity and reactivation.

TCRdb's table, derived via immunoSEQ multiplex PCR, lists solely in-frame clones and lacks some. This sample has roughly 21,000 clones, with nearly 99% found just once. The naive gate required viable CD3+CD4+ or CD3+CD8+ cells with CCR7+CD45RA+CD45RO-CD95-CD27+CD28+ phenotype. CDR1 and CDR2 from the germline V gene are LGHNA and YNFKEQ. The CDR3 consists of 14 residues. Trimming shortened V by 0 bases and J by 6 bases, and 11 bases separated the two germline ends. As for this clone: Antigen: not known.

This TCR derives from a man aged 35 to 55 in good health, CMV-negative, and a related stem cell transplant donor. The sequenced sample was naive CD8+ T cells sorted from PBMCs. The chain has TRBV4-2 and TRBJ1-2; D gene unclear. CDR3 coding DNA: TGTGCCAGCAGCCAAGATCTCCCAAGCGATGGCTACACCTTC. It translates to CASSQDLPSDGYTF.